These T cell receptor beta chains were read from a single sample in a study of blood T cell repertoires in COVID-19. Some clones are missing from TCRdb's copy, which holds only in-frame ones; the method was immunoSEQ multiplex PCR. The sample contains over 400,000 clones, around 90% of which appear only once. Sequencing was carried out using peripheral blood. All receptors derive from a woman aged 50 to 65 with COVID-19, enrolled during active disease. CDR3s include the opening cysteine and the closing phenylalanine or tryptophan. A D gene is named only where the DNA matches it firmly. The size field is filled for only some rows; it gives once, few, many or a size class.

.	TRBV9	TRBJ2-3	.	CASSAGPGWGTDTQYF	TGTGCCAGCAGCGCAGGCCCAGGGTGGGGCACAGATACGCAGTATTTT
TRBD1	TRBV19	TRBJ1-2	.	CASSIQGAAGYTF	TGTGCCAGTAGTATACAGGGGGCGGCTGGCTACACCTTC
.	TRBV3-1/TRBV3-2	TRBJ1-5	.	CASSQQGSNQPQHF	TGTGCCAGCAGCCAACAGGGCAGCAATCAGCCCCAGCATTTT
.	TRBV18	TRBJ1-5	.	CASSPGLSNQPQHF	TGTGCCAGCTCACCGGGGCTTAGCAATCAGCCCCAGCATTTT
TRBD2	TRBV30	TRBJ2-1	.	CAWSVFFVASGGATGYNEQFF	TGTGCCTGGAGTGTATTCTTTGTGGCTAGCGGGGGGGCAACCGGATACAATGAGCAGTTCTTC
.	TRBV19	TRBJ1-2	.	CASSIEGQLNYGYTF	TGTGCCAGTAGTATAGAAGGACAGCTTAACTATGGCTACACCTTC
.	TRBV5-1	TRBJ2-3	.	CASSSRRAGLPTDTQYF	TGCGCCAGCAGCTCTCGAAGGGCGGGACTCCCCACAGATACGCAGTATTTT
.	TRBV27	TRBJ2-1	.	CASSPIFYNEQFF	TGTGCCAGCAGTCCCATTTTCTACAATGAGCAGTTCTTC
TRBD2	TRBV30	TRBJ2-7	.	CAWSGPTSGGVAQYF	TGTGCCTGGAGTGGACCGACTAGCGGGGGGGTCGCGCAGTACTTC
.	TRBV2	TRBJ2-7	.	CASRTIFLLF	TGTGCCAGCAGAACAATATTTCTCCTGTTT
.	TRBV10-3	TRBJ2-4	.	CAISVEGLAGAKNIQYF	TGTGCCATCAGTGTAGAGGGATTGGCGGGGGCCAAAAACATTCAGTACTTC
TRBD2	TRBV10-2	TRBJ2-3	many	CASSVGGGARSDTQYF	TGCGCCAGCAGTGTAGGCGGGGGGGCCAGGTCTGATACGCAGTATTTT
.	TRBV6-5	TRBJ2-5	few	CASRWRGLGQETQYF	TGTGCCAGCAGATGGAGGGGTTTAGGCCAAGAGACCCAGTACTTC